One sample yielded the 17 T cell receptor beta chains listed below, sequenced in a study of T cells in Graves' hyperthyroidism and ophthalmopathy. The source material, RNA transcripts, was used to amplify TCR beta CDR3 regions. Researchers ran a first-round RT-PCR on the TCR CDR3 using the HTBI primer set. MiXCR, applied by TCRdb to the multiplex PCR reads, yields one record per CDR3 protein. Of about 360,000 distinct CDR3 sequences in the sample, around 14% were seen once. The source material was blood. Receptor source: a woman younger than 35 with Graves' hyperthyroidism.

Remarks on this clonotype: A much larger clone differs by one base, so this may be a read error. V and J are TRBV7-2 and TRBJ2-7; the match to TRBD1 covers 7 bases. The J call may be incorrect, as the DNA end agrees better with TRBJ2-1. The CDR3 is 14 residues long. Germline V CDR1 and CDR2: SGHTA, FQGNSA. The CDR3 DNA reads as TGTGCCAGCAGCTCCAACCGGGACAGCTACGAGCAGTTCTTC. Translated, it gives CASSSNRDSYEQFF.

The chain is built from TRBV6-4 and TRBJ2-2; TRBD1 is a possible D gene (7 bases). Germline CDR1 and CDR2: MRHNA and SNTAGT. The CDR3 runs 15 residues. Trimming left V 5 bases short and J 4 bases short, with 14 bases between. For the CDR3, the DNA is TGTGCCAGCAGTCCGAACAGGGGAGGCACCGGGGAGCTGTTTTTT. Translation: CASSPNRGGTGELFF.

The table lists this clonotype with many counts. V gene TRBV7-3 combines with J gene TRBJ2-1; 11 positions match TRBD2. The CDR3 contains 13 residues. After removal of 5 bases from V and 13 bases from J, the junction contained 7 bases not matched to a gene. Germline-derived CDR1 and CDR2 are SGHTA and FQGTGA. CDR3 nucleotides: TGTGCCAGCAGCCCGACTAGCGGGGACAACCAGTTCTTC. The encoded protein is CASSPTSGDNQFF.

In its sample, this clonotype was seen a few times. A much larger clone lies one base from this, so it may be a read error. The V gene is TRBV7-2, the J gene TRBJ2-5; a possible D gene is TRBD2 (6 bases). Germline lookup yields CDR1 SGHTA and CDR2 FQGNSA. The CDR3 runs 18 residues. The CDR3 loop reads CASSFRSVWGRIQETRYF. For the CDR3, the DNA is TGTGCCAGCAGCTTCCGTTCTGTGTGGGGGAGGATCCAAGAGACCCGGTACTTC.

This clonotype showed up many times. This chain joins TRBV10-2 and TRBJ2-7; D is unclear. The length of the CDR3 is 12 residues. Germline CDR1 WSHSY, CDR2 SAAADI. Trimming shortened V by 3 bases and J by 3 bases, and 6 bases separated the two germline ends. The CDR3 DNA sequence: TGCGCCAGCAGTGAACAGAGCTACGAGCAGTACTTC. Encoded protein: CASSEQSYEQYF.

This clonotype has a handful of counts. V gene TRBV4-1 combines with J gene TRBJ2-7; 7 nucleotides line up with TRBD1. This CDR3 is 15 amino acids long. Germline V gene data show CDR1 as MGHRA and CDR2 as YSYEKL. V dropped 4 bases and J dropped 5; count of bases not matched to a gene: 11. CDR3 sequence: CASSLIGTVWDEQYF. The CDR3 coding sequence is TGCGCCAGCAGCCTGATTGGGACAGTTTGGGACGAGCAGTACTTC.

The chain has TRBV5-8 and TRBJ1-2; D gene uncertain. CDR1 and CDR2 from the germline V gene are SGHTS and YDEGEE. The V and J ends lost 1 base and 8 bases respectively, with 12 bases between them. This CDR3 contains 13 residues. The CDR3 sequence: CASSLWGFRGYTF. The CDR3 DNA follows: TGTGCCAGCAGCTTGTGGGGATTCCGCGGCTACACCTTC.

The gene calls are TRBV9 and TRBJ2-1; 12 bases are a match to TRBD2. The germline CDR1 and CDR2 sequences are SGDLS and YYNGEE. V trimming: 6 bases; J trimming: 9 bases; junction bases outside the gene matches: 13. The CDR3 spans 16 residues. CDR3 bases: TGTGCCAGCACCCCGGGGGGCCTAGCGGGAGGGAGTGAGCAGTTCTTC. It translates to CASTPGGLAGGSEQFF.

A few counts support this clonotype. The junction departs from germline at one end; a sequencing error may be responsible. The gene calls are TRBV19 and TRBJ1-1; no clear D gene. This CDR3 region has 11 residues. Per the germline V gene, CDR1 is LNHDA and CDR2 is SQIVND (reference sequence). The CDR3 sequence is CASKAGNEAFF. CDR3 bases: TGTGCAAGTAAGGCGGGGAATGAAGCTTTCTTT.

This clonotype was counted ten times or more. The chain carries TRBV6-1 and TRBJ1-4; unclear D gene. The CDR3 consists of 16 residues. The V end was cut by 0 bases, the J end by 6 bases, with 14 bases between. Germline V CDR1 and CDR2: MNHNS, SASEGT. The CDR3, as DNA: TGTGCCAGCAGTGAAGCGTCCAGTTTATCCTATGAAAAACTGTTTTTT. It encodes CASSEASSLSYEKLFF.

About this clonotype: It may be a read error: a sequence one base away is much more abundant. The gene calls are TRBV12-3 or TRBV12-4 and TRBJ2-1; possibly TRBD2 for D (5 bases). The CDR3 sequence is 13 residues long. V was shortened by 7 bases and J by 8 bases, with 15 bases between the two germline ends. DNA of the CDR3: TGTGCCAGCATCCTACTAGAAGGTGATGAGCAGTTCTTC. Amino acid sequence: CASILLEGDEQFF.

In its sample, this clonotype was seen a few times. The gene calls are TRBV20-1 and TRBJ2-7, with 10 nucleotides matching TRBD2. Per germline, CDR1 DFQATT and CDR2 SNEGSKA (reference sequence). CDR3 size: 15 residues. J gave up 3 bases and V 3 bases, and 8 bases lay outside the gene matches. CDR3 amino acids: CSASPLAGKGYEQYF. CDR3 coding DNA: TGCAGTGCTAGTCCACTAGCGGGGAAAGGCTACGAGCAGTACTTC.

This chain uses TRBV10-3 with TRBJ2-1; 8 nucleotides match TRBD2. The CDR3 contains 13 residues. The V segment lost 5 bases and the J segment 8 bases; nucleotides outside the gene matches: 5. Per germline, CDR1 ENHRY and CDR2 SYGVKD. CDR3 residues: CAISSGGLDEQFF. Written as DNA, the CDR3 is TGTGCCATCAGTAGCGGGGGCCTGGATGAGCAGTTCTTC.

Many counts were recorded for this clonotype. The junction shows a germline mismatch at one end, possibly a read error. The chain is built from TRBV2 and TRBJ2-3; 13 bases agree with TRBD2. This CDR3 comprises 18 residues. Germline V gives CDR1 SNHLY, CDR2 FYNNEI. The chain's CDR3 is CATSFGTSGAESTDTQYF. DNA for the CDR3: TGTGCCACCAGTTTCGGGACTAGCGGGGCTGAGAGCACAGATACGCAGTATTTT.

This chain uses TRBV7-2 with TRBJ2-3, with D maybe TRBD1 (5 bases). Trimming took 4 bases from V and 3 from J, leaving 11 bases between them. CDR3 length: 14 amino acids. CDR1 is SGHTA, CDR2 FQGNSA, per germline. CDR3 region: CASSSTATTDTQYF. For the CDR3, the DNA is TGTGCCAGCAGCTCGACAGCGACTACAGATACGCAGTATTTT.

This clonotype was picked up many times. The rearrangement uses TRBV7-9 and TRBJ1-1; perhaps TRBD1 as D (6 bases). The CDR3 spans 12 residues. Germline CDR1 reads SEHNR; CDR2 reads FQNEAQ (reference sequence). Between the trimmed V and J ends, which lost 8 bases and 10 bases, there was a span of 17 bases. CDR3 amino acids: CASLHSGGGAFF. The CDR3 DNA is TGTGCCAGCCTCCATTCCGGGGGCGGAGCTTTCTTT.

At least ten counts were recorded for this clonotype. The rearrangement joins TRBV6-6 to TRBJ1-5; 7 positions agree with TRBD1. The CDR3 totals 15 residues. CDR1 is MNHNY, CDR2 SVGAGI, per germline (reference sequence). V lost 0 bases to trimming and J lost 7 bases; unmatched junction nucleotides: 6. CDR3 nucleotide sequence: TGTGCCAGCAGTTACTCTGTAGGGGGCCACCAGCCCCAGCATTTT. This codes for CASSYSVGGHQPQHF.